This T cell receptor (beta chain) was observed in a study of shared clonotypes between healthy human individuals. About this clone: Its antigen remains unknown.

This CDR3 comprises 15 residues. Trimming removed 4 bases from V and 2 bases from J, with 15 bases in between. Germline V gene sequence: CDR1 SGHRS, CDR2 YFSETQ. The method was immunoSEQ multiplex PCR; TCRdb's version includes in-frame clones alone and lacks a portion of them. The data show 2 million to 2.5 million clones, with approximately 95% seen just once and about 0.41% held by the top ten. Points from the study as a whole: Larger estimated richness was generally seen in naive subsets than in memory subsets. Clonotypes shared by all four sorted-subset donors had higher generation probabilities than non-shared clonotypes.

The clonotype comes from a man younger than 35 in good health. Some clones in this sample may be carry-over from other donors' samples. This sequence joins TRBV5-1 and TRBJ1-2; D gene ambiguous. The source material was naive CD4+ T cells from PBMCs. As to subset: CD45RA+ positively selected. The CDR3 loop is CASSVGKATNYGYTF. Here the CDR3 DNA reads TGCGCCAGCAGCGTGGGGAAAGCCACCAACTATGGCTACACCTTC.